This note documents a single T cell receptor (beta chain) sequence. The antigen remains undetermined. This sample was included in a study of beta chain features in type 1 diabetes. Germline V gene lookup returns CDR1 SGDLS and CDR2 YYNGEE. There are 15 residues in the CDR3. V lost 0 bases and J 0 bases, leaving 7 bases between the germline ends. Findings and limits, study-wide: For patients, the naive, central memory and Treg TCRB repertoires appeared more alike than for healthy donors.

The isolated RNA, all of it, was reverse transcribed, so expressed TCRB transcripts were what got sequenced. The method was immunoSEQ multiplex PCR; TCRdb's version includes in-frame clones alone and lacks a portion of them. This sample has approximately 300,000 clones, with about 10% found just once. The material sequenced was naive CD4+ T cells from blood. The clonotype was recovered from a woman in her twenties or thirties in good health. The chain recombines TRBV9 with TRBJ2-1; D ambiguous. CDR3 sequence: CASSVGRNSYNEQFF. The CDR3 DNA follows: TGTGCCAGCAGCGTAGGTAGAAACTCCTACAATGAGCAGTTCTTC.